This T cell receptor beta chain was found in a study of blood T cell repertoires in COVID-19. For the study at large: Acute and convalescent COVID-19 specimens originated in the United States, Italy and Spain.

The CDR3 covers 13 residues. V lost 2 bases to trimming and J lost 5 bases, with 9 bases between them. CDR1 and CDR2 (germline): MNHEY, SVGEGT. Original handling: Nucleated cell number was recorded as an estimate derived from reference gene primer amplification. Method: immunoSEQ multiplex PCR; TCRdb's copy keeps in-frame clones and lacks some. V and J calls and clone size are those listed in that table; D and trimming were worked out from the DNA. The sample shows about 81,000 clones, around 91% of them seen only once. This clone was found once. This TCR was sampled from a man between 65 and 85 years old with active or convalescent COVID-19. The source material was peripheral blood. The rearrangement joins TRBV6-2 or TRBV6-3 to TRBJ1-1, with TRBD1 as a possible D gene (5 bases). The CDR3 nucleotides are TGTGCCAGCAGTTACAGGGGTGGAACTGAAGCTTTCTTT. Translation: CASSYRGGTEAFF.